These T cell receptor beta chains were read from a single sample in a study of T cell changes during pregnancy in multiple sclerosis. Measured with immunoSEQ multiplex PCR; TCRdb has only the in-frame clones, and not every one. The sample includes some 60,000 clones, 89% of them seen just once. The sample in question was peripheral blood, obtained after pregnancy. Source of these receptors: a female donor with multiple sclerosis, enrolled in a pregnancy study. The CDR3 runs from the conserved cysteine through the conserved F or W.

V gene: TRBV20-1; J gene: TRBJ2-7; CDR3 protein: CSAIAGYEQYF
V gene: TRBV9; J gene: TRBJ2-1; CDR3 protein: CASSVTSGVYNEQFF
V gene: TRBV28; J gene: TRBJ1-4; CDR3 protein: CASSRTWFEKLFF
V gene: TRBV6-6; J gene: TRBJ2-5; CDR3 protein: CASSKGLEGETQYF
V gene: TRBV6-4; J gene: TRBJ2-1; CDR3 protein: CASSSGTSGGSEQFF
V gene: TRBV6-1; J gene: TRBJ2-7; CDR3 protein: CASSSFYEQYF
V gene: TRBV2; J gene: TRBJ2-3; CDR3 protein: CASSLGGDYTQYF
V gene: TRBV5-1; J gene: TRBJ2-5; CDR3 protein: CASRQLQETQYF
V gene: TRBV2; J gene: TRBJ2-2; CDR3 protein: CASSPSGTELNTGELFF
V gene: TRBV11-2; J gene: TRBJ1-2; CDR3 protein: CASSLGREGYTF
V gene: TRBV19; J gene: TRBJ1-5; CDR3 protein: CASSTRTGGAQGPQHF
V gene: TRBV29-1; J gene: TRBJ2-3; CDR3 protein: CSVDNQGTDTQYF
V gene: TRBV19; J gene: TRBJ1-5; CDR3 protein: CASSEQGAQGGYSNQPQHF
V gene: TRBV2; J gene: TRBJ1-2; CDR3 protein: CASSSQGGEGYTF
V gene: TRBV7-9; J gene: TRBJ2-3; CDR3 protein: CASSPQGGSTDTQYF
V gene: TRBV30; J gene: TRBJ2-6; CDR3 protein: CAWSVQGSANVLTF
V gene: TRBV5-6; J gene: TRBJ2-1; CDR3 protein: CASSFGDRVYNEQFF
V gene: TRBV30; J gene: TRBJ1-6; CDR3 protein: CAWRGFQGKVSPLHF
V gene: TRBV5-6; J gene: TRBJ1-5; CDR3 protein: CASSLWAADQPQHF
V gene: TRBV28; J gene: TRBJ2-7; CDR3 protein: CASSLLGAGAYEQYF
V gene: TRBV18; J gene: TRBJ2-5; CDR3 protein: CASSPLFQETQYF
V gene: TRBV7-6; J gene: TRBJ1-5; CDR3 protein: CASSLDARGISQPQHF
V gene: TRBV15; J gene: TRBJ1-1; CDR3 protein: CATSRDGGRGEAFF
V gene: TRBV4-1; J gene: TRBJ1-4; CDR3 protein: CASSQRSGQGGEKLFF
V gene: TRBV5-4; J gene: TRBJ2-2; CDR3 protein: CASSLNTGELFF
V gene: TRBV18; J gene: TRBJ1-2; CDR3 protein: CASSPGGDGNYGYTF
V gene: TRBV5-1; J gene: TRBJ1-1; CDR3 protein: CASSLIPVGGGQAFF
V gene: TRBV2; J gene: TRBJ1-5; CDR3 protein: CASSGTGGEQPQHF
V gene: TRBV20-1; J gene: TRBJ1-1; CDR3 protein: CSASDQAWAFF
V gene: TRBV2; J gene: TRBJ1-6; CDR3 protein: CASSGLREWGPLHF
V gene: TRBV5-4; J gene: TRBJ2-7; CDR3 protein: CASSPGTGTYEQYF
V gene: TRBV6-6; J gene: TRBJ2-7; CDR3 protein: CASSYGQGPYEQYF
V gene: TRBV6-5; J gene: TRBJ2-7; CDR3 protein: CASRAGQGPYEQYF
V gene: TRBV5-6; J gene: TRBJ1-6; CDR3 protein: CASSSGTGGGNSPLHF
V gene: TRBV30; J gene: TRBJ1-1; CDR3 protein: CAWSWEGEAFF
V gene: TRBV5-6; J gene: TRBJ2-7; CDR3 protein: CASSLDRLYEQYF
V gene: TRBV19; J gene: TRBJ1-5; CDR3 protein: CASSKGQGNQPQHF
V gene: TRBV5-1; J gene: TRBJ1-2; CDR3 protein: CASSLGQGMVYTF
V gene: TRBV29-1; J gene: TRBJ1-1; CDR3 protein: CSVRSGEGTEAFF
V gene: TRBV7-9; J gene: TRBJ2-5; CDR3 protein: CASSLQGQHQETQYF
V gene: TRBV10-2; J gene: TRBJ2-5; CDR3 protein: CASSDQYSPETQYF
V gene: TRBV10-3; J gene: TRBJ1-4; CDR3 protein: CAISSIQGATNEKLFF